This T cell receptor (beta chain) was documented in a study of blood T cell repertoires in COVID-19. About the study: T cells, B-cell-depleted T cells, or PBMCs provided the cDNA or gDNA that served as material.

Measured with immunoSEQ multiplex PCR; TCRdb has only the in-frame clones, and not every one. Of 15,000 to 20,000 clones listed, 86% are singletons. Germline lookup yields CDR1 MNHNY and CDR2 SVGAGI (reference sequence). The CDR3 sequence is 15 residues long. The trim removed 7 bases at V and 3 bases at J, leaving 9 bases unmatched. V is TRBV6-6 and J is TRBJ1-2; 9 positions agree with TRBD1. This receptor was taken from a human donor with active COVID-19. The donor label of this sample is uncertain. The specimen was peripheral blood. This chain's CDR3 is CASIQQGAPDYGYTF. The CDR3 DNA reads as TGTGCCAGCATTCAACAGGGGGCGCCGGACTATGGCTACACCTTC.